Each of the 23 T cell receptor beta chains below was sequenced from the same sample in a study of CD8 T cells in ankylosing spondylitis. Study results and caveats: Typical of ankylosing spondylitis blood, it appeared, was a TCR beta motif of eight highly homologous variants.

One entry per CDR3 protein results from TCRdb running MiXCR on the 5' RACE reads. The sample lists under 250,000 distinct CDR3 sequences; around 7.9% were seen once. These TCRs' antigens remain unknown. The sample was blood, either unsorted or a sorted T cell fraction (not recorded which). Receptors originate from a male donor with ankylosing spondylitis.

This clonotype was found many times. This chain links TRBV27 with TRBJ2-1; D is possibly TRBD2 (6 bases). This CDR3 is built from 14 residues. The V and J ends lost 5 bases and 8 bases respectively, with 16 bases between them. The germline V gene encodes CDR1 MNHEY and CDR2 SMNVEV (reference sequence). CDR3 bases: TGTGCCAGCAGTCCCCCGGGTAGCGGCGATGAGCAGTTCTTC. Its translation: CASSPPGSGDEQFF.

In its sample, this clonotype was seen a few times. The rearrangement joins TRBV6-2 or TRBV6-3 to TRBJ2-1; TRBD2 is a possible D gene (6 bases). Germline CDR1 reads MNHEY; CDR2 reads SVGEGT. The CDR3 has 16 amino acids. V was clipped by 7 bases and J by 0 bases, with 16 bases between them. The DNA of the CDR3 is TGTGCCAGCACCACCCCGCAGCGGGTCTCCTACAATGAGCAGTTCTTC. As protein: CASTTPQRVSYNEQFF.

The table lists this clonotype with a few counts. This rearrangement joins TRBV16 to TRBJ1-4; TRBD1 matches at 9 bases. V lost 4 bases to trimming and J lost 8 bases; unmatched junction nucleotides: 5. Germline V gives CDR1 KGHSY, CDR2 FQNENV. This CDR3 is built from 14 residues. The CDR3 bases are TGTGCCAGCAGCCTCACAGGGGGCTCGGAAAAACTGTTTTTT. It translates to CASSLTGGSEKLFF.

This clonotype was picked up many times. The genes are TRBV4-2 and TRBJ2-7; D not certain. The germline V and J ends were trimmed by 3 bases and 3 bases, with 12 bases remaining between them. The CDR3 sequence is 14 residues long. The germline V gene has CDR1 LGHNA and CDR2 YNFKEQ. The CDR3 reads CASSQQEKNYEQYF. DNA of the CDR3: TGTGCCAGCAGCCAGCAGGAAAAAAACTACGAGCAGTACTTC.

J is TRBJ1-5 and V is TRBV20-1, with no clear D. CDR3 length: 14 residues. V was clipped by 0 bases and J by 7 bases, with 13 bases between them. Germline loops: CDR1 DFQATT, CDR2 SNEGSKA (reference sequence). The CDR3 DNA follows: TGCAGTGCTAGAGAAAGCCTGATGGGGCAGCCCCAGCATTTT. Protein product: CSARESLMGQPQHF.

The gene calls are TRBV7-9 and TRBJ2-5; 8 bases line up with TRBD1. This CDR3 has 17 amino acids. Germline V gene sequence: CDR1 SEHNR, CDR2 FQNEAQ (reference sequence). With 5 bases clipped from V and 5 bases from J, the junction kept 16 bases outside the gene matches. The CDR3: CASSPRTGNGIGETQYF. CDR3 sequence (DNA): TGTGCCAGCAGCCCAAGGACAGGGAATGGGATAGGGGAGACCCAGTACTTC.

To note about this clonotype: With a much larger clone just one base away, this may be a read error. This chain joins TRBV7-9 and TRBJ2-3; TRBD2 matches 8 bases. CDR3 length: 15 amino acids. Germline CDR1 and CDR2: SEHNR and FQNEAQ (reference sequence). V lost 2 bases to trimming and J lost 6 bases; unmatched junction nucleotides: 7. CDR3 region: CASSLIAGPADTQYF. The CDR3 DNA sequence: TGTGCCAGCAGCTTAATAGCGGGGCCTGCGGATACGCAGTATTTT.

This clonotype has a count of ten or more. This rearrangement joins TRBV27 to TRBJ2-7; TRBD2 agrees at 9 bases. J gave up 3 bases and V 5 bases, and 11 bases lay outside the gene matches. CDR3 size: 16 residues. The germline gives CDR1 MNHEY, CDR2 SMNVEV (reference sequence). The CDR3, as DNA: TGTGCCAGCAGTCCTGGTAGCGGGACTAGCCTCTACGAGCAGTACTTC. This sequence encodes CASSPGSGTSLYEQYF.

The chain is built from TRBV29-1 and TRBJ2-7, with 8 bases fitting TRBD2. CDR1 and CDR2 (germline): SQVTM, ANQGSEA. V lost 4 bases to trimming and J lost 6 bases; unmatched junction nucleotides: 5. The CDR3 is 12 amino acids. In DNA form, the CDR3 reads TGCAGCGTTGTCCTAGCGGGCCCCGAGCAGTACTTC. Its protein is CSVVLAGPEQYF.

The chain carries TRBV28 and TRBJ2-1; 10 nucleotides line up with TRBD2. The CDR3 runs 16 residues. The germline CDR1 and CDR2 sequences are MDHEN and SYDVKM. V trimming: 5 bases; J trimming: 7 bases; junction bases outside the gene matches: 11. The CDR3 DNA reads as TGTGCCAGCAGTATGCTAAGCGGGAGGGCCTGGAATGAGCAGTTCTTC. As protein: CASSMLSGRAWNEQFF.

At least ten counts were recorded for this clonotype. The chain couples TRBV20-1 to TRBJ2-5; TRBD1 matches at 9 bases. This CDR3 region has 14 residues. Germline assignment: CDR1 DFQATT and CDR2 SNEGSKA (reference sequence). Germline trimming cut 0 bases from V and 4 bases from J; bases unmatched to any gene: 3. CDR3 protein: CSARDGGQGETQYF. CDR3 nucleotide sequence: TGCAGTGCTAGAGATGGGGGACAGGGAGAGACCCAGTACTTC.

Many counts were recorded for this clonotype. This sequence joins TRBV29-1 and TRBJ1-1; D is uncertain. CDR1 SQVTM and CDR2 ANQGSEA come from the germline V gene. Trimming stripped 0 bases from V and 5 bases from J, with 7 bases between. This CDR3 is built from 12 residues. The CDR3 DNA follows: TGCAGCGTTGAAGAGGGAGGGACTGAAGCTTTCTTT. It translates to CSVEEGGTEAFF.

This clonotype has ten or more counts. V is TRBV7-9 and J is TRBJ1-2; a possible D gene is TRBD1 (6 bases). Germline V lookup: CDR1 SEHNR, CDR2 FQNEAQ (reference sequence). V shed 1 base and J shed 4 bases, with 10 bases lying between them. This CDR3 has 14 amino acids. This CDR3 reads CASSLEAGVYGYTF. For the CDR3, the DNA is TGTGCCAGCAGCTTAGAGGCAGGGGTCTATGGCTACACCTTC.

Ten or more counts support this clonotype. This chain connects TRBV6-5 to TRBJ1-2; D gene uncertain. Trimming stripped 2 bases from V and 4 bases from J, with 11 bases between. Per germline, CDR1 MNHEY and CDR2 SVGAGI. This CDR3 has 14 residues. In DNA form, the CDR3 reads TGTGCCAGCAGTTACGGGGAGACGGGCTATGGCTACACCTTC. Amino acid sequence: CASSYGETGYGYTF.

This clonotype was seen ten or more times. This chain uses TRBV11-2 with TRBJ1-6, with a weak D call TRBD1 (6 bases). The CDR3 contains 15 residues. CDR1 and CDR2 from the germline V gene are SGHAT and FQNNGV. Trimming removed 5 bases at V and 4 bases at J, with 12 bases between. CDR3 DNA: TGTGCCAGCAGCCTCGGACAGCGGTATAATTCACCCCTCCACTTT. This codes for CASSLGQRYNSPLHF.

In its sample, this clonotype was seen many times. The DNA for the CDR3 is TGCAGTGCCATGGACAGGTTCTCCTACGAGCAGTACTTC. Amino acids: CSAMDRFSYEQYF. The chain joins TRBV20-1 to TRBJ2-7; 7 bases align to TRBD1. This CDR3 is 13 amino acids long. Germline-derived CDR1 and CDR2 are DFQATT and SNEGSKA (reference sequence). V was pared by 6 bases and J by 0 bases, with 5 bases of the junction left unmatched.

This clonotype was seen a few times. J is TRBJ1-5 and V is TRBV25-1; 10 bases match TRBD1. CDR3 length: 15 amino acids. Germline CDR1 is MGHDK and CDR2 is SYGVNS. J was trimmed by 6 bases and V by 8 bases; bases with no gene match: 10. The CDR3 spells CASRPGQGSGQPQHF. CDR3 sequence (DNA): TGTGCCAGCCGCCCGGGACAGGGGTCAGGTCAGCCCCAGCATTTT.

This clonotype was observed a handful of times. The chain links TRBV5-1 to TRBJ1-1; no clear D. This CDR3 comprises 15 residues. From germline, CDR1 is SGHRS and CDR2 YFSETQ. Deletions cut 0 bases from V and 4 bases from J, with 13 bases between. CDR3: CASSLASGGGTEAFF. CDR3 in DNA: TGCGCCAGCAGCTTGGCGTCGGGAGGAGGCACTGAAGCTTTCTTT.

This clonotype was picked up a small number of times. The chain uses TRBV12-1 and TRBJ2-3; the DNA was not used to check the table's D call, TRBD2. TRBV12-1 represents a pseudogene. The CDR3 is made up of 17 amino acids. The chain's CDR3 is CASSRRWVSGNTDTQYF. CDR3 nucleotides: TGTGCCAGCAGCCGGCGGTGGGTGAGCGGGAACACAGATACGCAGTATTTT.

The table lists this clonotype with a few counts. The chain links TRBV9 to TRBJ2-6, with D maybe TRBD2 (5 bases). Trimming stripped 4 bases from V and 0 bases from J, with 11 bases between. The CDR3 runs to 16 residues. Per germline, CDR1 SGDLS and CDR2 YYNGEE. CDR3 protein: CASSPTGGSGANVLTF. The CDR3 DNA follows: TGTGCCAGCAGCCCGACTGGAGGCTCTGGGGCCAACGTCCTGACTTTC.

This clonotype has a count of ten or more. The chain combines TRBV7-2 with TRBJ2-1; TRBD2 matches at 9 bases. From germline, CDR1 is SGHTA and CDR2 FQGNSA. The CDR3 loop spans 16 amino acids. The ends lost 4 bases at V and 0 bases at J; junction bases unmatched: 4. The CDR3 DNA reads as TGTGCCAGCAGCTCGCTTAGCGGGAGCTCCTACAATGAGCAGTTCTTC. Its translation: CASSSLSGSSYNEQFF.

This clonotype was observed many times. The gene calls are TRBV6-5 and TRBJ1-5; D unclear. Germline V CDR1 and CDR2: MNHEY, SVGAGI. The CDR3 has 14 amino acids. The V and J ends lost 4 bases and 0 bases respectively, with 7 bases between them. The CDR3 DNA is TGTGCCAGCAGTTCGCGGTATAGCAATCAGCCCCAGCATTTT. Protein: CASSSRYSNQPQHF.

This clonotype was seen a handful of times. The V call is TRBV28, the J call TRBJ1-2; a weak D match, TRBD1 (6 bases). V lost 3 bases, J lost 8 bases, and 13 bases lay in between. This CDR3 comprises 13 residues. Looked up from germline, CDR1 is MDHEN and CDR2 is SYDVKM. The CDR3 protein is CASSFLQGGGYTF. The CDR3, as DNA: TGTGCCAGCAGTTTCCTACAGGGTGGAGGCTACACCTTC.